This is a list of T cell receptor beta chains from one sample in a study of patients and donors after allogeneic stem cell transplantation. Each CDR3 protein is one row after TCRdb ran MiXCR on the RT-PCR reads. Of approximately 200,000 distinct CDR3 sequences listed, 41% were seen once; the top ten hold around 35%. Sequenced material: blood, either unsorted or a sorted T cell fraction (not recorded which). These receptors all come from a human donor who was either an allogeneic HSCT recipient or a stem cell or donor lymphocyte infusion donor (not recorded which). It is not recorded whose cells these are; they may come from a transplant donor. Both conserved end residues are part of each CDR3. The D gene is left open where the match is weak. Only part of the rows carry a size: once, few, many, or a class if the clone is expanded.

D gene,V gene,J gene,clone size,CDR3 DNA,CDR3 protein
.,TRBV12-3/TRBV12-4,TRBJ1-1,many,TGTGCCAGCAGTTTGGTAGGGGCCGGCACTGAAGCTTTCTTT,CASSLVGAGTEAFF
.,TRBV29-1,TRBJ2-1,.,TGCAGCGTTGCGAGGGCCCAAGCCTACAATGAGCAGTTCTTC,CSVARAQAYNEQFF
TRBD1,TRBV6-2/TRBV6-3,TRBJ1-1,.,TGTGCCAGCAGTTATCACCTTCGGGACAGGGGAAAAACTGAAGCTTTCTTT,CASSYHLRDRGKTEAFF
.,TRBV5-1,TRBJ2-1,.,TGCGCCAGCAGCTTGGAACAGGTGTTCTACAATGAGCAGTTCTTC,CASSLEQVFYNEQFF
.,TRBV28,TRBJ1-5,few,TGTGCCAGCACTCCGCCCCCCTCGGGCCCCAATCAGCCCCAGCATTTT,CASTPPPSGPNQPQHF
.,TRBV10-3,TRBJ1-6,.,TGTGCCATCAGTGAGGAAACGGTTTCACCCCTCCACTTT,CAISEETVSPLHF
TRBD1,TRBV7-9,TRBJ2-1,.,TGTGCCAGCAGCTCAACCGGACAGGGCAATGAGCAGTTCTTC,CASSSTGQGNEQFF
.,TRBV7-2,TRBJ1-1,few,TGTGCCAGCCGTCACTCGGGTTCGAACACTGAAGCTTTCTTT,CASRHSGSNTEAFF
.,TRBV3-2,TRBJ1-5,.,TGTGCCAGCAGCTCAGACAGGAGTTATAGCAATCAGCCCCAGCATTTT,CASSSDRSYSNQPQHF
.,TRBV15,TRBJ1-1,.,TGTGCCACCAGCAGAAAAAAGGACAGTTCTGAAGCTTTCTTT,CATSRKKDSSEAFF
.,TRBV5-1,TRBJ2-1,.,TGCGCCAGCAGCTTGGACCCGGCGGAGCAGTTCTTC,CASSLDPAEQFF
TRBD1,TRBV28,TRBJ1-2,.,TGTGCCAGCAGTTTATGGACGGGAGGGGGCCTCTCTGGCTACACCTTC,CASSLWTGGGLSGYTF
TRBD1,TRBV4-3,TRBJ2-7,once,TGCGCCAGCAGCCCTTCACCGGGACAGTTGTACGAGCAGTACTTC,CASSPSPGQLYEQYF
TRBD1,TRBV4-3,TRBJ2-2,once,TGCGCCAGCAGCCAAGTTGGGACAGTCACCGGGGAGCTGTTTTTT,CASSQVGTVTGELFF
TRBD2,TRBV20-1,TRBJ2-1,once,TGCAGTGCCGACCGCGGACTAGCCTCCTACAATGAGCAGTTCTTC,CSADRGLASYNEQFF
.,TRBV25-1,TRBJ1-1,few,TGTGCCAGCAGTGAATCGGGGGGACTAACTGAAGCTTTCTTT,CASSESGGLTEAFF
TRBD2,TRBV7-3,TRBJ2-3,.,TGTGCCAGCAGCTCTGGACTAGCGGGAGGGCCCAATACGCAGTATTTT,CASSSGLAGGPNTQYF
.,TRBV12-3/TRBV12-4,TRBJ1-1,few,TGTGCCAGCAGTTTAGGGGGGGAACGTACTGAAGCTTTCTTT,CASSLGGERTEAFF
TRBD1,TRBV7-2,TRBJ1-1,few,TGTGCCAGCAGCCCTCGGGACAGACCGAACACTGAAGCTTTCTTT,CASSPRDRPNTEAFF
TRBD2,TRBV4-2,TRBJ2-7,.,TGTGCCAGCAGCCAAGATAGGGGAGCGGGACGGGGGACCTACGAGCAGTACTTC,CASSQDRGAGRGTYEQYF
TRBD1,TRBV27,TRBJ2-7,.,TGTGCCAGCAGTTTTGAGGGGGCTTCCTACGAGCAGTACTTC,CASSFEGASYEQYF
.,TRBV5-1,TRBJ1-5,.,TGCGCCAGCAGCCCGATCCCCGGGACAAATAGCAATCAGCCCCAGCATTTT,CASSPIPGTNSNQPQHF
.,TRBV7-3,TRBJ1-5,.,TGTGCCAGCATTGGTAGGGGTGGGCAGCCCCAGCATTTT,CASIGRGGQPQHF
.,TRBV6-1,TRBJ2-3,.,TGTGCCAGCAGTTGGCTGGGGCAGGGTAGTTCTACAGATACGCAGTATTTT,CASSWLGQGSSTDTQYF
.,TRBV29-1,TRBJ2-6,few,TGCAGCCCTGCAGGGGGGTCCTTCTCTGGGGCCAACGTCCTGACTTTC,CSPAGGSFSGANVLTF
.,TRBV29-1,TRBJ1-2,few,TGCAGCGTTGATAAAGGTATCTATGGCTACACCTTC,CSVDKGIYGYTF
.,TRBV4-1,TRBJ1-3,.,TGCGCCAGCAGCCCGCCACCCCTAAGCTCTGGAAACACCATATATTTT,CASSPPPLSSGNTIYF
.,TRBV5-6,TRBJ1-2,few,TGTGCCAGCAGTATGACGGGGTTGAGTGGCTACACCTTC,CASSMTGLSGYTF
.,TRBV13,TRBJ2-3,few,TGTGCCAGCAGCACTAAAGGGACAGATACGCAGTATTTT,CASSTKGTDTQYF
.,TRBV7-9,TRBJ1-4,.,TGTGCCAGCAGCCCCACCAGGGTGGGTGAAAAACTGTTTTTT,CASSPTRVGEKLFF
TRBD1,TRBV27,TRBJ1-6,.,TGTGCCAGCAGTTTATCACAGGGGGCATATAATTCACCCCTCCACTTT,CASSLSQGAYNSPLHF
.,TRBV3-1,TRBJ2-7,.,TGTGCCAGCAGCCAGGGAACGGGATACCACGAGCAGTACTTC,CASSQGTGYHEQYF
TRBD1,TRBV28,TRBJ2-7,.,TGTGCCAGCGGGGGACAGGGGAACTCCTACGAGCAGTACTTC,CASGGQGNSYEQYF
.,TRBV7-8,TRBJ2-2,.,TGTGCCAGCAGCTTATCAAGCTACACCGGGGAGCTGTTTTTT,CASSLSSYTGELFF
TRBD1,TRBV4-2,TRBJ1-1,.,TGTGCCAGCAGCCTTGAGGACAGGGGTTTCACTGAAGCTTTCTTT,CASSLEDRGFTEAFF
TRBD1,TRBV12-3/TRBV12-4,TRBJ1-2,.,TGTGCCAGCAGTTCCCTGGTATGGCAGGGGGTCCACTATGGCTACACCTTC,CASSSLVWQGVHYGYTF
TRBD1,TRBV2,TRBJ1-4,.,TGTGCCAGCAGTTTGGGACAGGGTCTTAATGAAAAACTGTTTTTT,CASSLGQGLNEKLFF